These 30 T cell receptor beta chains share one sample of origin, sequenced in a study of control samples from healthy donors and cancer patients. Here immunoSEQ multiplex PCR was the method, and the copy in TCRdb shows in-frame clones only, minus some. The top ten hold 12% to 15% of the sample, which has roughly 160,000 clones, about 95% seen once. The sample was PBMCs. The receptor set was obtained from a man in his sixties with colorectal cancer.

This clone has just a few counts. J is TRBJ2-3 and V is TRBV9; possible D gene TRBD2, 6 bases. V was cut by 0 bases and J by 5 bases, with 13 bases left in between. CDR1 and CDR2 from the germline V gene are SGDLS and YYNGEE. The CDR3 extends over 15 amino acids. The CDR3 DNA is TGTGCCAGCAGCGTAGAAGGGCAGGGAGGAGATACGCAGTATTTT. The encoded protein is CASSVEGQGGDTQYF.

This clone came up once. The CDR3, as DNA: TGCGCCAGCAGCTTTTGGTCCTACGAGCAGTACTTC. Protein sequence: CASSFWSYEQYF. This chain joins TRBV5-1 and TRBJ2-7; D gene unclear. This CDR3 contains 12 residues. The germline CDR1 and CDR2 sequences are SGHRS and YFSETQ. V lost 2 bases and J 1 base, leaving 4 bases between the germline ends.

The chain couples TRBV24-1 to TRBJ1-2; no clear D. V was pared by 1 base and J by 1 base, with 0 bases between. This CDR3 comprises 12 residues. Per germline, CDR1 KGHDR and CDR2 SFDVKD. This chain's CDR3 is CATSDFNYGYTF. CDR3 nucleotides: TGTGCCACCAGTGATTTTAACTATGGCTACACCTTC.

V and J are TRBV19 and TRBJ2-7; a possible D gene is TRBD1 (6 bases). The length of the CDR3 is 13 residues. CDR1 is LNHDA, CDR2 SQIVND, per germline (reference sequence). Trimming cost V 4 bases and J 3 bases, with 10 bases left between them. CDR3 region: CASSTWTDYEQYF. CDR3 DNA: TGTGCCAGTAGTACCTGGACAGACTACGAGCAGTACTTC.

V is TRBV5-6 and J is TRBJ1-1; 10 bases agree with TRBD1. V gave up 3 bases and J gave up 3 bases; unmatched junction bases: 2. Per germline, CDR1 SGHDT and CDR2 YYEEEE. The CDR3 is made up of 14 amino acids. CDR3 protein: CASSWDRGDTEAFF. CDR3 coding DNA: TGTGCCAGCAGCTGGGACAGGGGAGACACTGAAGCTTTCTTT.

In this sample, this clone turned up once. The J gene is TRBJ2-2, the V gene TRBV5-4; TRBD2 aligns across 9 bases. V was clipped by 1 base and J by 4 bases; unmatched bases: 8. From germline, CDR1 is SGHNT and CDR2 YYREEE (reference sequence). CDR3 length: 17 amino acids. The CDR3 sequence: CASSLRSGGLLTGELFF. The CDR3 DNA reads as TGTGCCAGCAGCTTGCGTAGCGGGGGACTACTCACCGGGGAGCTGTTTTTT.

CDR3 DNA sequence: TGTGCCACCAGTGATTATGGGGGAAACTACGAGCAGTACTTC. Encoded protein: CATSDYGGNYEQYF. The rearrangement joins TRBV24-1 to TRBJ2-7, with D possibly being TRBD1 or TRBD2 (5 bases each). Germline-derived CDR1 and CDR2 are KGHDR and SFDVKD. The CDR3 consists of 14 residues. V lost 2 bases and J lost 3, with 10 bases in between.

The CDR3 protein is CASSPLRDKNPPWGQPQHF. CDR3 coding DNA: TGTGCCAGCAGCCCCCTCCGGGACAAGAACCCTCCTTGGGGCCAGCCCCAGCATTTT. The chain recombines TRBV3-1 (or the pseudogene TRBV3-2) with TRBJ1-5; D is possibly TRBD1 (6 bases). This CDR3 has 19 amino acids. CDR1 is LGHDT, CDR2 YNNKEL, per germline (reference sequence). V was pared by 4 bases and J by 7 bases, with 29 bases between.

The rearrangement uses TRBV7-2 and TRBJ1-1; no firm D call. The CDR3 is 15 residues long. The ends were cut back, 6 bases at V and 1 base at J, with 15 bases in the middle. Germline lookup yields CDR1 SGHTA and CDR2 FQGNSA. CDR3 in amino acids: CASSPLGWANTEAFF. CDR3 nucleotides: TGTGCCAGCAGTCCCCTAGGGTGGGCGAACACTGAAGCTTTCTTT.

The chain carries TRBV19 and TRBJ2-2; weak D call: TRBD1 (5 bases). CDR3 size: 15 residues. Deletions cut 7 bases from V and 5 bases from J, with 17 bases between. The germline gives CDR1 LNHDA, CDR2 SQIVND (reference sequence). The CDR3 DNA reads TGTGCCAGTAAGGCGTTCCAGGGATGGACCGGGGAGCTGTTTTTT. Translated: CASKAFQGWTGELFF.

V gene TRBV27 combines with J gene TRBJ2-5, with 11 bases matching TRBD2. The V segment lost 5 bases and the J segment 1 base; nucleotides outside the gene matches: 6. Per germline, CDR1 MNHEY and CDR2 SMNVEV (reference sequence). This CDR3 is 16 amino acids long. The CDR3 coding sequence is TGTGCCAGCAGTCCACGGACTAGCGGGCTCCAAGAGACCCAGTACTTC. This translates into CASSPRTSGLQETQYF.

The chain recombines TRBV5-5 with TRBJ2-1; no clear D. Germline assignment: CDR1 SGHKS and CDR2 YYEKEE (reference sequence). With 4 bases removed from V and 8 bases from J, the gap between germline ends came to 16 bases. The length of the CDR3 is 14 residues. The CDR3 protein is CASSLSWVSDEQFF. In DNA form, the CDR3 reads TGTGCCAGCAGCCTATCGTGGGTTTCTGATGAGCAGTTCTTC. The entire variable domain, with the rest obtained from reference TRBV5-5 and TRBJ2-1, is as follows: DAGVTQSPTHLIKTRGQQVTLRCSPISGHKSVSWYQQVLGQGPQFIFQYYEKEERGRGNFPDRFSARQFPNYSSELNVNALLLGDSALYLCASSLSWVSDEQFFGPGTRLTVL.

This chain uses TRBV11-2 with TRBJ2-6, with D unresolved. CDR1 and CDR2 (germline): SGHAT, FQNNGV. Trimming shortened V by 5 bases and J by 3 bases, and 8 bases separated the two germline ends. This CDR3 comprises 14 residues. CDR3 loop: CASSRLGGANVLTF. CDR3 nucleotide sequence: TGTGCCAGCAGCCGATTGGGTGGGGCCAACGTCCTGACTTTC.

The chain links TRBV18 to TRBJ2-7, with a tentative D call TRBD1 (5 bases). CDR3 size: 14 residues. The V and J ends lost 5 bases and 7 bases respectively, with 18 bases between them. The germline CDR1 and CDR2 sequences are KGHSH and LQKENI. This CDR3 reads CASSEQGILREQYF. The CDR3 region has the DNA TGTGCCAGCTCAGAGCAGGGCATTCTACGAGAGCAGTACTTC.

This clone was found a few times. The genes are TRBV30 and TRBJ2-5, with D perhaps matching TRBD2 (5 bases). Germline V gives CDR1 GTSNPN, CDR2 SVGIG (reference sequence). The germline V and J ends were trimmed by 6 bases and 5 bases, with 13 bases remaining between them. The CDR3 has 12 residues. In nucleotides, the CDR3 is TGTGCCTGCTCCCTAGCCGGTGAGACCCAGTACTTC. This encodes CACSLAGETQYF. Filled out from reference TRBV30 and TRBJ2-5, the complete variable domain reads SQTIHQWPATLVQPVGSPLSLECTVEGTSNPNLYWYRQAAGRGLQLLFYSVGIGQISSEVPQNLSASRPQDRQFILSSKKLLLSDSGFYLCACSLAGETQYFGPGTRLLVL.

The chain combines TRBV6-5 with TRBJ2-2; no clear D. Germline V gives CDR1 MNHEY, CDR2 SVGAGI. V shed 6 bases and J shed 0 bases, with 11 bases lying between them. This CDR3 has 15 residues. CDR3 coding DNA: TGTGCCAGCAGCCCCCGGGCGACGAACACCGGGGAGCTGTTTTTT. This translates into CASSPRATNTGELFF.

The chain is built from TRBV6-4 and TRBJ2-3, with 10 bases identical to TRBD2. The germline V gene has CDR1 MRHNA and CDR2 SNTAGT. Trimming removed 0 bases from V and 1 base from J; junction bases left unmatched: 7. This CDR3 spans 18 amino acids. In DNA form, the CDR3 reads TGTGCCAGCAGTGACTCGCCTAGCGGGGGCCGTCGCACAGATACGCAGTATTTT. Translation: CASSDSPSGGRRTDTQYF.

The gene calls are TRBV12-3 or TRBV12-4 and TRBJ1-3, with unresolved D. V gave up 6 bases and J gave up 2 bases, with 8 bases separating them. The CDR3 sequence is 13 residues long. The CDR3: CASRGGPGNTIYF. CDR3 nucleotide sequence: TGTGCCAGCAGAGGAGGGCCTGGAAACACCATATATTTT.

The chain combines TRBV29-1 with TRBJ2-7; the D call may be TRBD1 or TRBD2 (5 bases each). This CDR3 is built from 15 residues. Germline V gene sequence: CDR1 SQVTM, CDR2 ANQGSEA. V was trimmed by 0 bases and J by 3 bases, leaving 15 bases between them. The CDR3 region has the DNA TGCAGCGTTGAAGATCTTTCAGGGAGCGGCTACGAGCAGTACTTC. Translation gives CSVEDLSGSGYEQYF.

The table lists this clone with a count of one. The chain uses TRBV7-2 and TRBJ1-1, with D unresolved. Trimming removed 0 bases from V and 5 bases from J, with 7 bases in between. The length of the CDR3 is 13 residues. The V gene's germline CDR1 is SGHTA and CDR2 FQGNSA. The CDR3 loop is CASSLAEGTEAFF. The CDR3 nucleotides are TGTGCCAGCAGCTTAGCCGAGGGTACTGAAGCTTTCTTT.

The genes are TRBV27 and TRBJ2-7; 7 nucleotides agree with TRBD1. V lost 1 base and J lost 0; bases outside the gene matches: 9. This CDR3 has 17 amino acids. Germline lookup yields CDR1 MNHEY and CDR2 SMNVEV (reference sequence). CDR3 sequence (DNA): TGTGCCAGCAGTTTATACAGGGGCCCTCTAGACTCCTACGAGCAGTACTTC. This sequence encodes CASSLYRGPLDSYEQYF.

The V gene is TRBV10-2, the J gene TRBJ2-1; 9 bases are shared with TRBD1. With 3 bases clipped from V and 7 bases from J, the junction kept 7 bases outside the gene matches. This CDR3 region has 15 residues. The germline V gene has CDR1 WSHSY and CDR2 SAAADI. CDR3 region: CASSDVGTGSNEQFF. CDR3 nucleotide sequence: TGCGCCAGCAGTGATGTCGGGACAGGGTCAAATGAGCAGTTCTTC.

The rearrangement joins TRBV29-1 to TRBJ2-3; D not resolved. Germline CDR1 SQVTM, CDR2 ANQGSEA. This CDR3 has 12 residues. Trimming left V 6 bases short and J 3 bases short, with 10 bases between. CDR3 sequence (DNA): TGCAGCGTCAGACCTAGAACAGATACGCAGTATTTT. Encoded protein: CSVRPRTDTQYF.

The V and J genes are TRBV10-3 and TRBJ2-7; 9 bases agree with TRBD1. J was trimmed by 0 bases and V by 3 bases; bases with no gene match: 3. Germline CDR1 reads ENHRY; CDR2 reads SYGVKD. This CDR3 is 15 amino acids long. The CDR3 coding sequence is TGTGCCATCAGTGACCGGGACAGGGTCTCCTACGAGCAGTACTTC. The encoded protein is CAISDRDRVSYEQYF.

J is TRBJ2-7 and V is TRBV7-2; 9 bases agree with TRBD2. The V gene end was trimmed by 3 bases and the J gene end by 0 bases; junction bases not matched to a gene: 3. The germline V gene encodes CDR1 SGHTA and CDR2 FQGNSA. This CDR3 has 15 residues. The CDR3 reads CASSFKRGDSYEQYF. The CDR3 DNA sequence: TGTGCCAGCAGCTTTAAGCGGGGGGACTCCTACGAGCAGTACTTC.

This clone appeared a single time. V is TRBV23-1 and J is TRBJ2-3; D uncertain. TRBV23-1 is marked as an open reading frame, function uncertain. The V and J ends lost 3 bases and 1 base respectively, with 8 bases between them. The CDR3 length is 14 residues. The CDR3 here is CASSHPQGTDTQYF. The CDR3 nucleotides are TGCGCCAGCAGTCATCCGCAGGGCACAGATACGCAGTATTTT.

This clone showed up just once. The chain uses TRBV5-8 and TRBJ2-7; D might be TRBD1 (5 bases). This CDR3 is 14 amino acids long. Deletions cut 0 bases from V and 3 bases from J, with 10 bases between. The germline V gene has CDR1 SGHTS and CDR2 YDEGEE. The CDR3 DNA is TGTGCCAGCAGCTTGGGTCCAGGGAACTACGAGCAGTACTTC. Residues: CASSLGPGNYEQYF.

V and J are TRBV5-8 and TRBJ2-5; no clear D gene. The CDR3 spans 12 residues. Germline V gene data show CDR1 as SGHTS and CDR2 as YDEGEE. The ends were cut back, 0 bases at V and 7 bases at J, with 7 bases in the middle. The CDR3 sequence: CASSLAPGTQYF. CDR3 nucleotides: TGTGCCAGCAGCTTGGCGCCCGGGACCCAGTACTTC.

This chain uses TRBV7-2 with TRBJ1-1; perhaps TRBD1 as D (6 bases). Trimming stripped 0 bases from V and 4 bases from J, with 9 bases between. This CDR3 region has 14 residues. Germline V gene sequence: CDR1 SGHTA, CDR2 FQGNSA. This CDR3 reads CASSLAPRGTEAFF. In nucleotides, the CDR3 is TGTGCCAGCAGCTTAGCCCCCAGGGGCACTGAAGCTTTCTTT.

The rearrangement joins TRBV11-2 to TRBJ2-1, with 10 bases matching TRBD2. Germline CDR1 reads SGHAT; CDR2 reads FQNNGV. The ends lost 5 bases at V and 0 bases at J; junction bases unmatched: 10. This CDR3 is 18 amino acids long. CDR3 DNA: TGTGCCAGCAGCCTGATTAGCGGGGGGCGTAGCTCCTACAATGAGCAGTTCTTC. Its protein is CASSLISGGRSSYNEQFF.